This T cell receptor (beta chain) was retrieved from a study of Tregs in tolerant kidney transplant recipients. Clones were sequenced by immunoSEQ multiplex PCR, and TCRdb holds only the in-frame ones, with some missing. Of 60,000 to 65,000 clones in the sample, roughly 98% were seen once. Germline CDR1 MDHEN, CDR2 SYDVKM. The CDR3 is 17 residues long. V was trimmed by 10 bases and J by 0 bases, leaving 19 bases between them. Source: Tregs from blood, taken before the transplant. The sequence was obtained from a human donor who received a combined kidney and bone marrow transplant. The rearrangement uses TRBV28 and TRBJ1-6; D not resolved. The CDR3 here is CATHEVRRGSYNSPLHF. For the CDR3, the DNA is TGTGCCACTCACGAGGTCCGAAGAGGCTCCTATAATTCACCCCTCCACTTT. Looking up the rest from reference TRBV28 and TRBJ1-6 gives the full variable domain: DVKVTQSSRYLVKRTGEKVFLECVQDMDHENMFWYRQDPGLGLRLIYFSYDVKMKEKGDIPEGYSVSREKKERFSLILESASTNQTSMYLCATHEVRRGSYNSPLHFGNGTRLTVT.